Shown below are 21 T cell receptor beta chains from a single sample sequenced in a study of blood T cell repertoires in COVID-19. This table comes from immunoSEQ multiplex PCR, and its TCRdb copy is limited to in-frame clones, with some not included. Here the sample spans over 90,000 clones, more than 70% being singletons. Sequenced: peripheral blood. These receptor sequences come from a woman aged 60-70 years with acute or convalescent COVID-19.

The chain couples TRBV5-6 to TRBJ2-2, with D perhaps matching TRBD1 (6 bases). This CDR3 is 14 amino acids long. V shed 2 bases and J shed 4 bases, with 9 bases lying between them. Germline CDR1 is SGHDT and CDR2 is YYEEEE. The DNA for the CDR3 is TGTGCCAGCAGCTTCCCAGGGGCCACCGGGGAGCTGTTTTTT. Translated: CASSFPGATGELFF.

CDR3 sequence (DNA): TGTGCCAGCAGCTTGGCCCTCCTGAACACTGAAGCTTTCTTT. Translating it yields CASSLALLNTEAFF. The chain recombines TRBV5-8 with TRBJ1-1; no clear D. Trimming took off 0 bases at V and 0 bases at J, with 6 bases between the two ends. CDR3 size: 14 residues. The germline V gene has CDR1 SGHTS and CDR2 YDEGEE. The variable domain in full, with the rest retrieved from reference TRBV5-8 and TRBJ1-1, is EAGVTQSPTHLIKTRGQQATLRCSPISGHTSVYWYQQALGLGLQFLLWYDEGEERNRGNFPPRFSGRQFPNYSSELNVNALELEDSALYLCASSLALLNTEAFFGQGTRLTVV.

The chain uses TRBV5-1 and TRBJ1-1; 8 nucleotides match TRBD1. The germline gives CDR1 SGHRS, CDR2 YFSETQ. The junction had 3 bases not matched to a gene; V was cut back by 2 bases and J by 0 bases. The CDR3 has 15 amino acids. This CDR3 reads CASSFTGGMNTEAFF. The CDR3 DNA follows: TGCGCCAGCAGCTTCACAGGGGGAATGAACACTGAAGCTTTCTTT.

This clone appeared once. The rearrangement joins TRBV11-2 to TRBJ1-4; the match to TRBD1 covers 7 bases. The CDR3 is made up of 16 amino acids. The V gene end was trimmed by 0 bases and the J gene end by 3 bases; junction bases not matched to a gene: 4. Germline V gives CDR1 SGHAT, CDR2 FQNNGV. The CDR3 nucleotides read TGTGCCAGCAGCTTAGACCACAGGGGCCCTAATGAAAAACTGTTTTTT. It specifies CASSLDHRGPNEKLFF.

On this clone itself: Relative to the germline gene, one junction end is altered; a read error may explain this. This rearrangement joins TRBV4-2 to TRBJ1-2, with D hard to call. This CDR3 spans 16 amino acids. The germline V gene encodes CDR1 LGHNA and CDR2 YNFKEQ. The CDR3 spells CAGSQESSVPNYGYTF. For the CDR3, the DNA is TGTGCCGGCAGCCAAGAGAGCTCCGTCCCAAACTATGGCTACACCTTC.

The chain uses TRBV19 and TRBJ2-7; TRBD2 matches 8 bases. CDR3 size: 15 residues. J gave up 5 bases and V 11 bases, and 17 bases lay outside the gene matches. CDR1 is LNHDA, CDR2 SQIVND, per germline (reference sequence). The CDR3 here is CAAGEGGTSVDEQYF. For the CDR3, the DNA is TGTGCCGCCGGTGAGGGTGGGACTAGTGTCGACGAGCAGTACTTC.

With respect to this clone: One end of the junction varies from germline; a read error may be responsible. This chain uses TRBV7-2 with TRBJ1-1; perhaps TRBD1 as D (5 bases). This CDR3 spans 13 amino acids. The germline CDR1 and CDR2 sequences are SGHTA and FQGNSA. Written as DNA, the CDR3 is TGTGCCAGCAGCTTACCAGGGAACGCTGAAGCTTTCTTT. This gives the protein CASSLPGNAEAFF.

This clone has only a few counts. The rearrangement joins TRBV6-6 to TRBJ1-2, with TRBD1 matching 7 bases. This CDR3 region has 16 residues. In germline, CDR1 is MNHNY, CDR2 SVGAGI (reference sequence). V shed 6 bases and J 4 bases; nucleotides not matched to a gene: 14. CDR3 amino acids: CASRGTASSNFYGYTF. CDR3 bases: TGTGCCAGCAGGGGGACAGCTTCCAGCAATTTCTATGGCTACACCTTC.

This clone was recorded once. The CDR3 DNA reads TGTGCCAGCAGCTTGGGACTAGCGGGAGGCGGCGGTGAGCAGTTCTTC. It encodes CASSLGLAGGGGEQFF. This chain joins TRBV9 and TRBJ2-1; 15 bases fit TRBD2. The CDR3 sequence is 16 residues long. Germline values: CDR1 SGDLS, CDR2 YYNGEE. V was pared by 4 bases and J by 9 bases, with 8 bases of the junction left unmatched.

J is TRBJ2-1 and V is TRBV30; 14 bases match TRBD2. The CDR3 runs to 16 residues. Germline values: CDR1 GTSNPN, CDR2 SVGIG (reference sequence). Trimming cost V 6 bases and J 9 bases; bases outside gene matches: 13. The DNA for the CDR3 is TGTGCCTGCAATAGGGCGACTAGCGGGAGGGGTCGTGAGCAGTTCTTC. Amino acids: CACNRATSGRGREQFF.

The chain links TRBV7-9 to TRBJ2-1, with D possibly matching TRBD2 (6 bases). Germline V CDR1 and CDR2: SEHNR, FQNEAQ (reference sequence). V was shortened by 3 bases and J by 2 bases, with 14 bases between the two germline ends. This CDR3 has 16 amino acids. CDR3 nucleotide sequence: TGTGCCAGCAGCTTGGAGGGCCTTGGACCCTACAATGAGCAGTTCTTC. The encoded protein is CASSLEGLGPYNEQFF.

V and J are TRBV5-1 and TRBJ1-2, with TRBD1 matching 11 bases. Germline CDR1 is SGHRS and CDR2 is YFSETQ. The CDR3 is 15 residues long. The junction had 8 bases not matched to a gene; V was cut back by 4 bases and J by 6 bases. CDR3 nucleotides: TGCGCCAGCAGCCCAGGGACAGGGGGAGCCCATGGCTACACCTTC. It specifies CASSPGTGGAHGYTF.

The chain links TRBV5-1 to TRBJ1-2; 9 bases agree with TRBD1. Germline V CDR1 and CDR2: SGHRS, YFSETQ. The CDR3 has 16 residues. The V segment lost 3 bases and the J segment 7 bases; nucleotides outside the gene matches: 13. The CDR3 sequence: CASSSAIPGTGFGYTF. CDR3 coding DNA: TGCGCCAGCAGCTCGGCCATACCCGGGACAGGGTTTGGCTACACCTTC.

This sequence joins TRBV30 and TRBJ1-6, with 7 positions matching TRBD1. The CDR3 length is 16 residues. Per germline, CDR1 GTSNPN and CDR2 SVGIG (reference sequence). V lost 0 bases to trimming and J lost 8 bases; unmatched junction nucleotides: 10. The CDR3 DNA reads TGTGCCTGGAGTGTAGGGACAGTGCGGAGGTATTCACCCCTCCACTTT. Its protein is CAWSVGTVRRYSPLHF.

The chain carries TRBV6-1 and TRBJ1-3; D remains ambiguous. CDR3 size: 15 residues. Trimming removed 2 bases from V and 3 bases from J, with 11 bases in between. The germline CDR1 and CDR2 sequences are MNHNS and SASEGT. CDR3 amino acids: CASSEPPYIGNTIYF. For the CDR3, the DNA is TGTGCCAGCAGTGAACCGCCTTACATTGGAAACACCATATATTTT.

The chain is built from TRBV7-8 and TRBJ2-1, with 8 positions matching TRBD2. Germline V gene sequence: CDR1 SGHVS, CDR2 FQNEAQ. The CDR3 consists of 13 residues. V dropped 4 bases and J dropped 14; count of bases not matched to a gene: 10. The CDR3 loop is CASSSLAVGGKFF. For the CDR3, the DNA is TGTGCCAGCAGCTCACTAGCGGTTGGGGGGAAGTTCTTC.

The chain is built from TRBV7-2 and TRBJ2-3; 11 bases align to TRBD2. V shed 2 bases and J 0 bases; nucleotides not matched to a gene: 4. This CDR3 region has 17 residues. CDR1 and CDR2 (germline): SGHTA, FQGNSA. The CDR3 DNA sequence: TGTGCCAGCAGCTTATGGAGACTAGCGGGAAGCACAGATACGCAGTATTTT. Translating gives CASSLWRLAGSTDTQYF.

V is TRBV19 and J is TRBJ2-7; D unresolved. The V gene's germline CDR1 is LNHDA and CDR2 SQIVND (reference sequence). The CDR3 spans 14 residues. V lost 4 bases and J lost 1, with 11 bases in between. The CDR3 loop is CASSRHTVSYEQYF. The CDR3 region has the DNA TGTGCCAGTAGTAGGCACACCGTGTCCTACGAGCAGTACTTC.

The chain links TRBV28 to TRBJ1-2, with 7 bases that match TRBD1. The CDR3 covers 13 residues. Germline loops: CDR1 MDHEN, CDR2 SYDVKM. Trimming cost V 3 bases and J 2 bases; bases outside gene matches: 0. The CDR3 nucleotides are TGTGCCAGCAGTTTGACAGGGAACTATGGCTACACCTTC. It is translated as CASSLTGNYGYTF.

The chain recombines TRBV5-4 with TRBJ1-3; D perhaps matches TRBD1 (5 bases). V lost 2 bases, J lost 0 bases, and 6 bases lay in between. Per the germline V gene, CDR1 is SGHNT and CDR2 is YYREEE (reference sequence). The CDR3 runs 14 residues. The CDR3 here is CASSLGVSGNTIYF. The CDR3, as DNA: TGTGCCAGCAGCTTAGGGGTCTCTGGAAACACCATATATTTT.

The chain joins TRBV24-1 to TRBJ2-2; TRBD2 matches at 8 bases. Germline values: CDR1 KGHDR, CDR2 SFDVKD. CDR3 length equals 14 residues. Unmatched junction bases numbered 4, after V lost 4 bases and J lost 7 bases. This CDR3 reads CATSESTSGGELFF. DNA for the CDR3: TGTGCCACCAGTGAGTCCACTAGCGGCGGGGAGCTGTTTTTT.